The rows below give T cell receptor beta chains drawn from one sample of a study of blood T cell repertoires in COVID-19. Clones were read by immunoSEQ multiplex PCR, and TCRdb kept only the in-frame ones, dropping some. The profile shows almost 200,000 clones, 89% of them singletons. Specimen: PBMCs or T cells enriched from blood (not recorded which). The receptor set was obtained from a woman under 30 who had recovered from COVID-19. Each CDR3 is given with its conserved first and last residue. A D gene is named only where the DNA matches it firmly. Rows give clone size only sometimes, using once, few, many, or a class for an expanded clone.

J gene | D gene | clone size | CDR3 length | V gene | CDR3 protein | CDR3 DNA
TRBJ2-2 | . | . | 14 | TRBV2 | CASKDGENTGELFF | TGTGCCAGCAAAGACGGGGAGAACACCGGGGAGCTGTTTTTT
TRBJ2-5 | . | . | 16 | TRBV11-2 | CASSLASAGRQETQYF | TGTGCCAGCAGCTTAGCGTCCGCGGGAAGACAAGAGACCCAGTACTTC
TRBJ2-3 | TRBD2 | once | 16 | TRBV4-2 | CASSPSGGISTDTQYF | TGTGCCAGCAGCCCCAGCGGGGGGATAAGCACAGATACGCAGTATTTT
TRBJ2-5 | TRBD1 | . | 14 | TRBV27 | CASSPGTGGETQYF | TGTGCCAGCAGTCCGGGGACAGGCGGCGAGACCCAGTACTTC
TRBJ2-3 | . | once | 12 | TRBV27 | CASSLTGDTQYF | TGTGCCAGCAGCTTAACTGGAGATACGCAGTATTTT
TRBJ2-3 | TRBD2 | . | 16 | TRBV3-1/TRBV3-2 | CASSPGLAGGQDTQYF | TGTGCCAGCAGCCCTGGACTAGCGGGGGGGCAAGATACGCAGTATTTT
TRBJ1-5 | . | . | 13 | TRBV28 | CASSGRYNQPQHF | TGTGCCAGCAGTGGGCGTTACAATCAGCCCCAGCATTTT
TRBJ1-6 | . | . | 15 | TRBV6-4 | CASSDSLGDNSPLHF | TGTGCCAGCAGTGACTCCCTCGGGGATAATTCACCCCTCCACTTT
TRBJ1-1 | TRBD1 | . | 15 | TRBV7-9 | CASRRGQGMSAEAFF | TGTGCCAGCAGACGGGGACAGGGAATGTCCGCTGAAGCTTTCTTT
TRBJ2-7 | TRBD2 | . | 15 | TRBV5-4 | CASSSAGGGLHEQYF | TGTGCCAGCAGCTCCGCCGGCGGGGGGCTCCACGAGCAGTACTTC
TRBJ2-7 | TRBD1 | . | 18 | TRBV27 | CASRRFGKETGKRYEQYF | TGTGCCAGCCGGCGATTTGGGAAAGAGACAGGGAAGCGGTACGAGCAGTACTTC
TRBJ1-1 | . | once | 13 | TRBV27 | CASSIQVNTEAFF | TGTGCCAGCTCAATACAAGTGAACACTGAAGCTTTCTTT
TRBJ1-5 | . | . | 11 | TRBV28 | CASSSAGGQHF | TGTGCCAGCAGCAGCGCCGGGGGCCAGCATTTT
TRBJ1-1 | TRBD1 | few | 14 | TRBV7-2 | CASSSVGDRGVAFF | TGTGCCAGCAGCTCTGTGGGGGACAGGGGGGTAGCTTTCTTT
TRBJ2-5 | TRBD2 | . | 17 | TRBV5-1 | CASRVEGGEAHGETQYF | TGCGCCAGCAGGGTTGAGGGAGGGGAGGCCCACGGAGAGACCCAGTACTTC
TRBJ2-5 | TRBD2 | . | 14 | TRBV19 | CASSRTGGRETQYF | TGTGCCAGTAGTAGGACGGGGGGGCGTGAGACCCAGTACTTC
TRBJ1-4 | . | . | 14 | TRBV14 | CATVNRSTNEKLFF | TGTGCCACCGTTAACAGGTCCACTAATGAAAAACTGTTTTTT
TRBJ1-1 | TRBD1 | . | 16 | TRBV7-6 | CASSTQTGAMNTEAFF | TGTGCCAGCAGCACACAGACAGGGGCGATGAACACTGAAGCTTTCTTT
TRBJ2-5 | . | . | 12 | TRBV25-1 | CASSRGQETQYF | TGTGCCAGCAGTAGGGGCCAAGAGACCCAGTACTTC
TRBJ2-3 | . | . | 16 | TRBV5-1 | CASRGAGLWTQDTQYF | TGCGCCAGCAGGGGCGCGGGTCTTTGGACCCAAGATACGCAGTATTTT
TRBJ2-7 | TRBD1 | . | 16 | TRBV11-2 | CASSLVSGTGGHEQYF | TGTGCCAGCAGCTTAGTCTCCGGGACAGGGGGCCACGAGCAGTACTTC
TRBJ1-1 | . | once | 13 | TRBV9 | CASSVGQTTEAFF | TGTGCCAGCAGCGTAGGTCAGACTACTGAAGCTTTCTTT
TRBJ1-4 | TRBD1 | . | 14 | TRBV30 | CAWSSGQLNEKLFF | TGTGCCTGGAGTTCGGGACAGCTTAATGAAAAACTGTTTTTT
TRBJ2-5 | . | . | 15 | TRBV15 | CATSLSAAPRETQYF | TGTGCCACCAGCTTGTCAGCGGCCCCTAGAGAGACCCAGTACTTC
TRBJ2-3 | TRBD1 | . | 17 | TRBV24-1 | CATGGQLNTSSTDTQYF | TGTGCCACCGGGGGACAGCTAAACACCTCTAGCACAGATACGCAGTATTTT
TRBJ1-1 | . | . | 14 | TRBV6-5 | CASSSPRQDTEAFF | TGTGCCAGCAGCTCCCCACGGCAGGACACTGAAGCTTTCTTT
TRBJ2-3 | . | . | 14 | TRBV9 | CASSDSTRPDTQYF | TGTGCCAGCAGCGATTCGACACGACCAGATACGCAGTATTTT
TRBJ2-2 | . | . | 14 | TRBV24-1 | CATSGSIVTGELFF | TGTGCCACCAGTGGATCCATAGTCACCGGGGAGCTGTTTTTT
TRBJ1-6 | . | . | 14 | TRBV28 | CASSLPGPHSPLHF | TGTGCCAGCAGTTTGCCCGGTCCGCATTCACCCCTCCACTTT
TRBJ2-1 | . | . | 15 | TRBV3-1/TRBV3-2 | CASSQDISINNEQFF | TGTGCCAGCAGCCAAGATATTAGTATAAACAATGAGCAGTTCTTC
TRBJ1-2 | . | . | 13 | TRBV27 | CASSLSSRGGYTF | TGTGCCAGCAGTTTATCGTCCCGAGGGGGCTACACCTTC
TRBJ2-1 | . | . | 15 | TRBV19 | CASTPDSSSYNEQFF | TGTGCCAGTACACCGGACAGTAGCTCCTACAATGAGCAGTTCTTC
TRBJ2-5 | TRBD2 | . | 15 | TRBV7-2 | CASSYRPTSTETQYF | TGTGCCAGCAGCTACCGCCCGACTAGCACGGAGACCCAGTACTTC
TRBJ2-2 | TRBD2 | . | 15 | TRBV27 | CASRLTGGGPGELFF | TGTGCCAGCAGGCTTACAGGCGGGGGACCCGGGGAGCTGTTTTTT
TRBJ1-5 | . | once | 13 | TRBV28 | CASSTLGDQPQHF | TGTGCCAGCAGCACTTTAGGGGATCAGCCCCAGCATTTT
TRBJ1-1 | TRBD1 | . | 16 | TRBV6-5 | CASSYSTGPSGQGAFF | TGTGCCAGCAGTTACTCGACGGGTCCCTCGGGACAGGGGGCTTTCTTT
TRBJ2-5 | TRBD1 | . | 17 | TRBV24-1 | CATSDPGTGKLQETQYF | TGTGCCACCAGTGACCCAGGGACAGGGAAACTCCAAGAGACCCAGTACTTC
TRBJ2-5 | TRBD1 | . | 16 | TRBV7-9 | CASSLGYRGAQETQYF | TGTGCCAGCAGCCTCGGTTACAGGGGAGCCCAAGAGACCCAGTACTTC
TRBJ2-2 | TRBD2 | . | 14 | TRBV9 | CASSVGTSRGELFF | TGTGCCAGCAGCGTAGGGACTAGTCGGGGGGAGCTGTTTTTT
TRBJ2-7 | . | few | 16 | TRBV4-1 | CASSQEGTGSSYEQYF | TGCGCCAGCAGCCAAGAAGGCACAGGGTCTTCGTACGAGCAGTACTTC
TRBJ1-1 | TRBD1 | . | 13 | TRBV19 | CASSMQGATEAFF | TGTGCCAGTAGTATGCAGGGGGCTACTGAAGCTTTCTTT
TRBJ1-2 | TRBD1 | . | 13 | TRBV28 | CASTRTGGYGYTF | TGTGCCAGCACCCGGACAGGGGGCTATGGCTACACCTTC
TRBJ1-1 | . | . | 15 | TRBV18 | CASSPRGGGETEAFF | TGTGCCAGCTCACCACGAGGGGGGGGAGAAACTGAAGCTTTCTTT
TRBJ1-2 | . | . | 15 | TRBV6-5 | CASSLTGYDDYGYTF | TGTGCCAGCAGTTTAACAGGGTATGACGACTATGGCTACACCTTC
TRBJ2-1 | TRBD1 | . | 16 | TRBV6-4 | CASSDKIEGAGNEQFF | TGTGCCAGCAGTGACAAAATTGAGGGGGCAGGGAATGAGCAGTTCTTC
TRBJ2-3 | TRBD2 | . | 15 | TRBV28 | CASVSGVGVRDTQYF | TGTGCCAGCGTTAGCGGGGTCGGTGTCAGAGATACGCAGTATTTT
TRBJ1-4 | . | . | 14 | TRBV3-1/TRBV3-2 | CASREQSTNEKLFF | TGTGCCAGCAGGGAACAGAGTACTAATGAAAAACTGTTTTTT
TRBJ2-3 | TRBD2 | . | 15 | TRBV6-5 | CASTPGGTRRDTQYF | TGTGCCAGCACCCCCGGGGGGACTAGGCGAGATACGCAGTATTTT
TRBJ2-7 | . | . | 14 | TRBV6-2/TRBV6-3 | CASSYGSSSYEQYF | TGTGCCAGCAGTTATGGTTCCAGCTCCTACGAGCAGTACTTC
TRBJ2-1 | . | . | 19 | TRBV21-1 | CASSKVGTSGEPTYNEQFF | TGTGCCAGCAGCAAAGTTGGGACTAGCGGGGAACCTACCTACAATGAGCAGTTCTTC
TRBJ1-1 | . | . | 14 | TRBV4-1 | CASSQAVERGEAFF | TGCGCCAGCAGCCAAGCAGTTGAGCGTGGTGAAGCTTTCTTT
TRBJ1-5 | TRBD1 | many | 16 | TRBV2 | CASRLGDRGSNQPQHF | TGTGCCAGCAGGTTAGGGGACAGGGGGAGCAATCAGCCCCAGCATTTT